The 21 T cell receptor beta chains below were found in one sample sequenced in a study of beta chain bispecific antibodies for T cell cancers (dated by TCRdb to the early 2020s). On the study overall, not on this receptor specifically: Each sequenced sample mixed leukemia cell line cells with normal T cells, and most targeted TRBV signal came from the leukemia cells rather than normal T cells.

T cells were expanded from blood mononuclear cells for around 3 days using either anti-CD3 antibody OKT3 or CD3/CD28 Dynabeads. No antigens are known for them. Library construction relied on 5' RACE. TCRdb applied fastp at Q25 and MiXCR to the public reads, then kept only in-frame beta chains. Each entry merges the rows of one CDR3 protein and shows their most common DNA and genes. The sample records approximately 15,000 distinct CDR3 sequences, roughly 1.9% of which are singletons. The biggest ten clones account for less than 9% of the sample. Sequenced: healthy donor T cells cultured with leukemia cells. All receptors come from a human donor in good health. Some clones in this sample may be carry-over from other donors' samples.

This clonotype was found many times. The rearrangement uses TRBV6-1 and TRBJ1-6; D call uncertain. The V end was cut by 8 bases, the J end by 6 bases, with 17 bases between. The length of the CDR3 is 15 residues. Per the germline V gene, CDR1 is MNHNS and CDR2 is SASEGT. The CDR3 sequence: CASRVLGSANSPLHF. The CDR3 nucleotides read TGTGCCAGCCGGGTCCTGGGGTCCGCTAATTCACCCCTCCACTTT.

This clonotype was observed many times. The J gene is TRBJ1-5, the V gene TRBV20-1; TRBD1 agrees at 8 bases. Germline V gives CDR1 DFQATT, CDR2 SNEGSKA (reference sequence). CDR3 length: 14 residues. The V segment lost 6 bases and the J segment 4 bases; nucleotides outside the gene matches: 8. The CDR3 reads CSAGQGILNQPQHF. In nucleotides, the CDR3 is TGCAGTGCAGGACAGGGCATCCTTAATCAGCCCCAGCATTTT.

This clonotype is medium-sized by share. CDR3 region: CASSSRQANYGYTF. The CDR3, as DNA: TGTGCCAGCAGCTCCCGACAGGCCAACTATGGCTACACCTTC. This chain links TRBV11-2 with TRBJ1-2; D is possibly TRBD1 (6 bases). CDR1 is SGHAT, CDR2 FQNNGV, per germline. V was clipped by 4 bases and J by 2 bases, with 11 bases between them. The CDR3 is 14 residues long.

By frequency in the sample, this clonotype is medium-sized. The J gene is TRBJ2-5, the V gene TRBV5-1; 8 bases align to TRBD1. The length of the CDR3 is 14 residues. V shed 3 bases and J 4 bases; nucleotides not matched to a gene: 5. Germline lookup yields CDR1 SGHRS and CDR2 YFSETQ. The DNA of the CDR3 is TGCGCCAGCAGCTCAACAGGGGGTGTAGAGACCCAGTACTTC. Protein: CASSSTGGVETQYF. The complete variable domain, with remaining parts taken from reference TRBV5-1 and TRBJ2-5, reads KAGVTQTPRYLIKTRGQQVTLSCSPISGHRSVSWYQQTPGQGLQFLFEYFSETQRNKGNFPGRFSGRQFSNSRSEMNVSTLELGDSALYLCASSSTGGVETQYFGPGTRLLVL.

In this sample, this clonotype turned up many times. The rearrangement links TRBV28 to TRBJ1-5; 9 bases are a match to TRBD1. CDR1 MDHEN and CDR2 SYDVKM come from the germline V gene. The CDR3 contains 16 residues. V lost 0 bases and J lost 7; bases outside the gene matches: 7. CDR3 coding DNA: TGTGCCAGCAGTTTATGGGCCACAGGGGGCGAACAGCCCCAGCATTTT. This gives the protein CASSLWATGGEQPQHF.

Ten or more counts support this clonotype. At one end the junction does not follow the germline gene, possibly because of a read error. The chain carries TRBV2 and TRBJ2-3; 12 positions agree with TRBD2. Germline-derived CDR1 and CDR2 are SNHLY and FYNNEI. The CDR3 covers 16 residues. The DNA for the CDR3 is TGTGCCAGCAGTGGGACTAGCGGGGAAAGCACAGATACGCAGTATTTC. This gives the protein CASSGTSGESTDTQYF.

This clonotype was detected many times. The rearrangement joins TRBV20-1 to TRBJ1-1; D remains ambiguous. Between the trimmed V and J ends, which lost 2 bases and 0 bases, there was a span of 10 bases. Germline CDR1 and CDR2: DFQATT and SNEGSKA (reference sequence). The CDR3 loop spans 14 amino acids. The CDR3 spells CSARLFDLNTEAFF. The DNA for the CDR3 is TGCAGTGCTAGATTATTCGATTTGAACACTGAAGCTTTCTTT.

This clonotype was seen ten or more times. This chain connects TRBV7-9 to TRBJ2-2, with D uncertain. CDR1 and CDR2 (germline): SEHNR, FQNEAQ (reference sequence). This CDR3 region has 15 residues. V was cut by 5 bases and J by 4 bases, with 14 bases left in between. In DNA, the CDR3 is TGTGCCAGCAGCCTCAGCACGGTGGGCACCGGGGAGCTGTTTTTT. This codes for CASSLSTVGTGELFF.

The table lists this clonotype with many counts. This chain uses TRBV19 with TRBJ2-2, with 9 positions matching TRBD1. Germline assignment: CDR1 LNHDA and CDR2 SQIVND (reference sequence). This CDR3 contains 14 residues. Germline trimming cut 6 bases from V and 5 bases from J; bases unmatched to any gene: 4. This CDR3 is CASRPGQGTGELFF. DNA of the CDR3: TGTGCCAGTAGGCCGGGACAGGGAACCGGGGAGCTGTTTTTT.

The table lists this clonotype with many counts. This sequence joins TRBV7-7 and TRBJ1-3, with a weak D call TRBD1 (5 bases). V lost 5 bases and J 8 bases, leaving 13 bases between the germline ends. Germline V gene data show CDR1 as SSHAT and CDR2 as FNYEAQ (reference sequence). This CDR3 has 13 residues. The CDR3 DNA follows: TGTGCCAGCAGCCAACATGAAGGGGACACCATATATTTT. Amino acids: CASSQHEGDTIYF. The full variable domain, completed using reference TRBV7-7 and TRBJ1-3, is GAGVSQSPRYKVTKRGQDVTLRCDPISSHATLYWYQQALGQGPEFLTYFNYEAQPDKSGLPSDRFSAERPEGSISTLTIQRTEQRDSAMYRCASSQHEGDTIYFGEGSWLTVV.

By share of the sample, this clonotype is medium-sized (0.01 to 0.1%). The rearrangement links TRBV7-3 to TRBJ2-7; D is ambiguous. Germline-derived CDR1 and CDR2 are SGHTA and FQGTGA. CDR3 length equals 13 residues. V gave up 5 bases and J gave up 2 bases, with 10 bases separating them. DNA of the CDR3: TGTGCCAGCAGCCCGGACGGAGCCTACGAGCAGTACTTC. It specifies CASSPDGAYEQYF. The full variable domain, rest sourced from reference TRBV7-3 and TRBJ2-7, is GAGVSQTPSNKVTEKGKYVELRCDPISGHTALYWYRQSLGQGPEFLIYFQGTGAADDSGLPNDRFFAVRPEGSVSTLKIQRTERGDSAVYLCASSPDGAYEQYFGPGTRLTVT.

This clonotype was seen many times. J is TRBJ1-2 and V is TRBV6-5, with D perhaps matching TRBD1 (6 bases). Trimming removed 5 bases from V and 6 bases from J, with 19 bases in between. Germline V gene data show CDR1 as MNHEY and CDR2 as SVGAGI. The CDR3 extends over 15 amino acids. The CDR3 loop is CASSAGQTGLDGYTF. Written as DNA, the CDR3 is TGTGCCAGCAGTGCCGGACAGACAGGTCTCGATGGCTACACCTTC.

This clonotype was counted at least ten times. The chain employs TRBV7-2 and TRBJ2-7; 7 nucleotides agree with TRBD2. The CDR3 has 15 amino acids. Germline V gene data show CDR1 as SGHTA and CDR2 as FQGNSA. With 4 bases clipped from V and 0 bases from J, the junction kept 6 bases outside the gene matches. The CDR3 protein is CASSSGLNPSYEQYF. The CDR3 DNA follows: TGTGCCAGCAGCTCGGGACTAAACCCCTCCTACGAGCAGTACTTC.

This clonotype was seen repeatedly, ten times or more. CDR3 coding DNA: TGTGCCAGCAGCCCCTACACGAGCACCGGGGAGCTGTTTTTT. It encodes CASSPYTSTGELFF. J is TRBJ2-2 and V is TRBV7-6; D gene ambiguous. Trimming stripped 5 bases from V and 4 bases from J, with 11 bases between. CDR1 SGHVS and CDR2 FNYEAQ come from the germline V gene. The CDR3 is 14 residues long.

This clonotype occurred many times. This chain joins TRBV20-1 and TRBJ2-3, with 9 bases fitting TRBD1. V lost 1 base to trimming and J lost 0 bases; unmatched junction nucleotides: 5. This CDR3 is 16 amino acids long. Germline V gives CDR1 DFQATT, CDR2 SNEGSKA (reference sequence). The CDR3 is CSARALQGASTDTQYF. Here the CDR3 DNA reads TGCAGTGCTAGAGCTTTACAGGGGGCTAGCACAGATACGCAGTATTTT.

V usage is TRBV11-2 and J usage is TRBJ2-2; 7 nucleotides agree with TRBD1. The germline gives CDR1 SGHAT, CDR2 FQNNGV. V lost 5 bases, J lost 4 bases, and 10 bases stayed unmatched. The CDR3 has 16 amino acids. CDR3 sequence reads: CASSTKRGQSTGELFF. CDR3 nucleotides: TGTGCCAGCAGCACAAAACGGGGACAGAGCACCGGGGAGCTGTTTTTT.

This clonotype was counted ten times or more. The J gene is TRBJ1-1, the V gene TRBV2; D call uncertain. V shed 8 bases and J shed 6 bases, with 19 bases lying between them. CDR3 length equals 14 residues. Germline V lookup: CDR1 SNHLY, CDR2 FYNNEI. This CDR3 is CASSPLGRAPEAFF. CDR3 nucleotide sequence: TGTGCCAGCTCACCCCTGGGCCGGGCCCCTGAAGCTTTCTTT.

This clonotype was counted at least ten times. The CDR3 spells CASSLDGQGAGGYTF. The CDR3 DNA sequence: TGCGCCAGCAGCTTGGACGGACAGGGGGCAGGGGGCTACACCTTC. The chain uses TRBV5-1 and TRBJ1-2; 11 bases align to TRBD1. Germline V gives CDR1 SGHRS, CDR2 YFSETQ. This CDR3 has 15 amino acids. V shed 0 bases, J shed 8 bases, and the junction held 6 bases outside the gene matches.

There are a few counts of this clonotype. The CDR3 DNA reads TGTGCCAGTAACCCCGGGGGCGCGGAGACCCAGTACTTC. Encoded protein: CASNPGGAETQYF. V and J are TRBV19 and TRBJ2-5, with D perhaps matching TRBD1 or TRBD2 (6 bases each). Germline V CDR1 and CDR2: LNHDA, SQIVND (reference sequence). V lost 7 bases to trimming and J lost 5 bases, with 14 bases between them. This CDR3 has 13 amino acids.

This clonotype was observed at least ten times. The V call is TRBV5-4, the J call TRBJ2-3; 7 bases map to TRBD2. J gave up 1 base and V 4 bases, and 6 bases lay outside the gene matches. The CDR3 contains 15 residues. The germline gives CDR1 SGHNT, CDR2 YYREEE (reference sequence). CDR3 nucleotides: TGTGCCAGCAGCGGTGGACTAGGGGGCACAGATACGCAGTATTTT. This encodes CASSGGLGGTDTQYF.

This clonotype was seen repeatedly, ten times or more. The chain has TRBV29-1 and TRBJ2-7, with D possibly TRBD2 on 6 matching bases. V dropped 3 bases and J dropped 0 bases, with 12 bases sitting between them. CDR3 length: 14 residues. Looked up from germline, CDR1 is SQVTM and CDR2 is ANQGSEA. Written as DNA, the CDR3 is TGCAGCGTTGAGGGGGAGGTCAGCTCCTACGAGCAGTACTTC. Translating it yields CSVEGEVSSYEQYF.